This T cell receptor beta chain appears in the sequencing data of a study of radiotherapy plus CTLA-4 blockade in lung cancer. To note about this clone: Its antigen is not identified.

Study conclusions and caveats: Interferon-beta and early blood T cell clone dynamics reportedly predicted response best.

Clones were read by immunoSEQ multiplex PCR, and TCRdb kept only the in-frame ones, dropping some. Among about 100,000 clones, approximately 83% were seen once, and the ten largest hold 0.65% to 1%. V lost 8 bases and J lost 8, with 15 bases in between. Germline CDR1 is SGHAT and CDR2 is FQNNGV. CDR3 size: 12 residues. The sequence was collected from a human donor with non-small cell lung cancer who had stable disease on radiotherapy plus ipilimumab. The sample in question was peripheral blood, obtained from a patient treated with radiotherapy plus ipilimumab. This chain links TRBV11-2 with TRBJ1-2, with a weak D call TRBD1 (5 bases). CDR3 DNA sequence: TGTGCCAGCTTGGGCGGGGGAAAGGGCTACACCTTC. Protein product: CASLGGGKGYTF.